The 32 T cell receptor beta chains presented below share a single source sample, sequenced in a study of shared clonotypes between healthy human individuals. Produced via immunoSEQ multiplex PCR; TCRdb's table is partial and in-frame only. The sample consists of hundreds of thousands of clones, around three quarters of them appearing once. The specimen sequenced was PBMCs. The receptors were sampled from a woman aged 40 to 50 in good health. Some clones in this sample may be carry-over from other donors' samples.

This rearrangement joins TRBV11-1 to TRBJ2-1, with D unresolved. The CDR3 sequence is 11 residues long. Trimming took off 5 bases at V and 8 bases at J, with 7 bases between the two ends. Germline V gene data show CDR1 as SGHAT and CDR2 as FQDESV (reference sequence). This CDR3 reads CASSTLDEQFF. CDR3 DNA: TGTGCCAGCAGCACCCTCGATGAGCAGTTCTTC.

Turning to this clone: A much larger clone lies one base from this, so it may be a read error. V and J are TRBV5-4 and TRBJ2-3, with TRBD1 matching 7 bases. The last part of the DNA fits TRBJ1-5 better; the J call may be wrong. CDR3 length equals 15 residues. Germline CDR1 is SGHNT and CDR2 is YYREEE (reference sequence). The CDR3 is CASSVPGQSTDTQHF. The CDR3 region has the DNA TGTGCCAGCAGCGTGCCGGGACAGAGCACAGATACGCAGCATTTT.

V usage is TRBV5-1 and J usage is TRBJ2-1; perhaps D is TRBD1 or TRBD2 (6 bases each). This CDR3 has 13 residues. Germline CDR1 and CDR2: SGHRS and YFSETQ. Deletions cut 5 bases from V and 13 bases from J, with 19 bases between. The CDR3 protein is CASSWLEGRGQFF. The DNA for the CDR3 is TGCGCCAGCAGTTGGTTGGAGGGCAGGGGTCAGTTCTTC.

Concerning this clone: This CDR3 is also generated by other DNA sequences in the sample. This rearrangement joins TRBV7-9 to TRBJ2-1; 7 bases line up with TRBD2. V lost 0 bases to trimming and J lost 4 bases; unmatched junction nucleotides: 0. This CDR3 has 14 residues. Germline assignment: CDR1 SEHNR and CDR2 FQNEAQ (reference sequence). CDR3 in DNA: TGTGCCAGCAGCTTAGCGGGAGGGTACAATGAGCAGTTCTTC. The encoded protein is CASSLAGGYNEQFF.

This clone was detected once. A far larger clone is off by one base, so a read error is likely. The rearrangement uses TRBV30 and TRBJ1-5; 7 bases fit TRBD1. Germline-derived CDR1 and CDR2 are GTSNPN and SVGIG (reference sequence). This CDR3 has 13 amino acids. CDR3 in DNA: TGTGTCTGGTCCACAGGGGCCGATCAGCCCCAGCATTTT. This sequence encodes CVWSTGADQPQHF.

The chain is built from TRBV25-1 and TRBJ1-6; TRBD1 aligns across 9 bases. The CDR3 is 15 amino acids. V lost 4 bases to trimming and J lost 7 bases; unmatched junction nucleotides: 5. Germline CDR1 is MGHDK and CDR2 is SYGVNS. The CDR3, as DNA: TGTGCCAGCAGTGCGACCGGGACAGGGAATTCACCCCTCCACTTT. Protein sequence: CASSATGTGNSPLHF.

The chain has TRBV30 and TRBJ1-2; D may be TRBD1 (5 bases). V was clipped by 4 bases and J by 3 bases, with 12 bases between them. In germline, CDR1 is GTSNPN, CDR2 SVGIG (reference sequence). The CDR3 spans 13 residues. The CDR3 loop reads CAWNMGEDYGYTF. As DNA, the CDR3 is TGTGCCTGGAACATGGGGGAGGACTATGGCTACACCTTC. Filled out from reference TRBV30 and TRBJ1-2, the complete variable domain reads SQTIHQWPATLVQPVGSPLSLECTVEGTSNPNLYWYRQAAGRGLQLLFYSVGIGQISSEVPQNLSASRPQDRQFILSSKKLLLSDSGFYLCAWNMGEDYGYTFGSGTRLTVV.

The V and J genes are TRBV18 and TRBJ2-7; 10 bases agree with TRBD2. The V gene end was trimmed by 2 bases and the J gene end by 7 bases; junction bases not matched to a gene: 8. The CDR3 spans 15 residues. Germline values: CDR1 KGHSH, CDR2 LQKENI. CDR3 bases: TGTGCCAGCTCACCAGGGACTAGCGAAATCCGGGAGCAGTACTTC. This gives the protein CASSPGTSEIREQYF. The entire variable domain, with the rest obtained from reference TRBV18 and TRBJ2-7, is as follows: NAGVMQNPRHLVRRRGQEARLRCSPMKGHSHVYWYRQLPEEGLKFMVYLQKENIIDESGMPKERFSAEFPKEGPSILRIQQVVRGDSAAYFCASSPGTSEIREQYFGPGTRLTVT.

The CDR3 spells CASSETGGAGTEAFF. CDR3 DNA sequence: TGCGCCAGCAGCGAAACAGGGGGCGCGGGCACTGAAGCTTTCTTT. The chain employs TRBV10-1 and TRBJ1-1; TRBD1 matches at 9 bases. The trim removed 6 bases at V and 4 bases at J, leaving 9 bases unmatched. The germline V gene has CDR1 WNHNN and CDR2 SYGVQD (reference sequence). This CDR3 has 15 residues.

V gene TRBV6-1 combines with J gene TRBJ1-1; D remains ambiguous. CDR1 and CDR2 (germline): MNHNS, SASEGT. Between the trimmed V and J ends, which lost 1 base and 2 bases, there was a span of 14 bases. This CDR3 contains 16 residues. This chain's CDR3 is CASSEVVQVENTEAFF. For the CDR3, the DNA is TGTGCCAGCAGTGAAGTCGTGCAGGTGGAAAACACTGAAGCTTTCTTT.

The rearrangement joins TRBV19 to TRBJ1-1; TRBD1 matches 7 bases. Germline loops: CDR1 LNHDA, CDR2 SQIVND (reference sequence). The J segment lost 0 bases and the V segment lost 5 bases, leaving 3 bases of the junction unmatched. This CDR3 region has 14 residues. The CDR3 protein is CASSVDRVNTEAFF. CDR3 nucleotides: TGTGCCAGTAGTGTCGACAGGGTGAACACTGAAGCTTTCTTT.

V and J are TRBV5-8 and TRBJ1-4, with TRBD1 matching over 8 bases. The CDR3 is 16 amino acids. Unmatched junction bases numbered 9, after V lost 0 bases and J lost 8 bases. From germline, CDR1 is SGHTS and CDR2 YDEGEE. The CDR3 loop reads CASSLALFGTGEKLFF. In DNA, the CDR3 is TGTGCCAGCAGCTTGGCCCTTTTTGGGACAGGAGAAAAACTGTTTTTT.

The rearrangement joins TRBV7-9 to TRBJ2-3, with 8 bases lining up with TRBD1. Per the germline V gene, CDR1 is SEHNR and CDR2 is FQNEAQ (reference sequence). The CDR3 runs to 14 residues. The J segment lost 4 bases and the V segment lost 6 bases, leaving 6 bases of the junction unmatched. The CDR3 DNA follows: TGTGCCAGCAGTTTTACAGGGGGTGCAGATACGCAGTATTTT. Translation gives CASSFTGGADTQYF.

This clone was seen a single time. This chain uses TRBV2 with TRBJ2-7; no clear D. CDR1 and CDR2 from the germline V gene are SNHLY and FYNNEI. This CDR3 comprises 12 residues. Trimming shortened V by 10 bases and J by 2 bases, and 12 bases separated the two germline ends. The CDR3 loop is CATRAETYEQYF. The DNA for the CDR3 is TGTGCCACGAGAGCCGAAACCTACGAGCAGTACTTC.

Written as DNA, the CDR3 is TGTGCCAGCAGCCTTTACGGGGTACGTGGCACCGGGGAGCTGTTTTTT. It specifies CASSLYGVRGTGELFF. The genes are TRBV28 and TRBJ2-2; D might be TRBD2 (5 bases). This CDR3 comprises 16 residues. V was trimmed by 6 bases and J by 4 bases, leaving 18 bases between them. Germline V gives CDR1 MDHEN, CDR2 SYDVKM.

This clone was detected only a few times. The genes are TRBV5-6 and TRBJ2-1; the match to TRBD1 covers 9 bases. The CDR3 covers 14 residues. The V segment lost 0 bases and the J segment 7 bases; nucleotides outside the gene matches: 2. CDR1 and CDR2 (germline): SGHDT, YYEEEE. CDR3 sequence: CASSLGTGANEQFF. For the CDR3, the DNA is TGTGCCAGCAGCTTGGGGACAGGGGCTAATGAGCAGTTCTTC. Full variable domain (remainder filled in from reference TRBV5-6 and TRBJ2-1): DAGVTQSPTHLIKTRGQQVTLRCSPKSGHDTVSWYQQALGQGPQFIFQYYEEEERQRGNFPDRFSGHQFPNYSSELNVNALLLGDSALYLCASSLGTGANEQFFGPGTRLTVL.

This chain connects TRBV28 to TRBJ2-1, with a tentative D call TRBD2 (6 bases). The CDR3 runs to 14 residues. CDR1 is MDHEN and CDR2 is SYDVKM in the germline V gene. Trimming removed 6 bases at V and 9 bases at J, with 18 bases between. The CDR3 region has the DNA TGTGCCAGCAGGCCTGCGGGGAAACGGGGTGAGCAGTTCTTC. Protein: CASRPAGKRGEQFF.

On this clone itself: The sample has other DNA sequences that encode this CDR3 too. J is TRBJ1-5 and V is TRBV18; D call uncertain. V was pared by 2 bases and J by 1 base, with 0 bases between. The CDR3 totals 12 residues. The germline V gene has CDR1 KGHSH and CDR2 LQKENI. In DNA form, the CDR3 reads TGTGCCAGCTCACCAAGCAATCAGCCCCAGCATTTT. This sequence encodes CASSPSNQPQHF.

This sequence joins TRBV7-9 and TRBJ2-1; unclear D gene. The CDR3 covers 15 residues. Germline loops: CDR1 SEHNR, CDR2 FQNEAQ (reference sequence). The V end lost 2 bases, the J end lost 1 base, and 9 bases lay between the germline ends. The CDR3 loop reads CASSLQLGSYNEQFF. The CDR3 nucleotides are TGTGCCAGCAGCTTACAGCTAGGATCCTACAATGAGCAGTTCTTC.

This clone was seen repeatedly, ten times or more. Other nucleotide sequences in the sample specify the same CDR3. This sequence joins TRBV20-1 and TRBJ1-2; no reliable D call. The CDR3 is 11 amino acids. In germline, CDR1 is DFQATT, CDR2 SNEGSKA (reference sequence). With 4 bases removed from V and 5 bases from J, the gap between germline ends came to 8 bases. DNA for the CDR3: TGCAGTGCTACCACGGGGTATGGCTACACCTTC. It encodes CSATTGYGYTF.

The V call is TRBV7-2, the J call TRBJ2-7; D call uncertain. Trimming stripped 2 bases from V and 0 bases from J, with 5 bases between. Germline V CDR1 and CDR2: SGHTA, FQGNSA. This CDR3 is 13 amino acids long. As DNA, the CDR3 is TGTGCCAGCAGCTTACCGAGCTCCTACGAGCAGTACTTC. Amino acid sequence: CASSLPSSYEQYF.

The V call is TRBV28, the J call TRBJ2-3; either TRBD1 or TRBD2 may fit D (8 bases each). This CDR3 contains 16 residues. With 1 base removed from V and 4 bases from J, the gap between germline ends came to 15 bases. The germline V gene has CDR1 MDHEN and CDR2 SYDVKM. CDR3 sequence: CASSLLGQGLADTQYF. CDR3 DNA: TGTGCCAGCAGTTTATTAGGACAGGGACTAGCAGATACGCAGTATTTT. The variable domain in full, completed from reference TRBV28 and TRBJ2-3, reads DVKVTQSSRYLVKRTGEKVFLECVQDMDHENMFWYRQDPGLGLRLIYFSYDVKMKEKGDIPEGYSVSREKKERFSLILESASTNQTSMYLCASSLLGQGLADTQYFGPGTRLTVL.

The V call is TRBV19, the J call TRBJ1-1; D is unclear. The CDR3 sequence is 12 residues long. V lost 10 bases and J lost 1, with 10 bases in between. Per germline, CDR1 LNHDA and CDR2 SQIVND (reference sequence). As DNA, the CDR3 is TGTGCCACCGGGAGTCAGAACACTGAAGCTTTCTTT. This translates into CATGSQNTEAFF.

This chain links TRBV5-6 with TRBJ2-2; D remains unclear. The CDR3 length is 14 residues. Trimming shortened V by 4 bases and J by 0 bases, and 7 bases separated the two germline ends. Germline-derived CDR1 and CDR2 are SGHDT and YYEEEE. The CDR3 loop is CASSPRPNTGELFF. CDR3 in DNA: TGTGCCAGCAGCCCCCGACCGAACACCGGGGAGCTGTTTTTT.

This chain's CDR3 is CASSLVSSFDEQFF. In DNA, the CDR3 is TGTGCCAGCAGCTTAGTCTCTAGCTTCGATGAGCAGTTCTTC. The chain links TRBV7-9 to TRBJ2-1; TRBD2 is a possible D gene (5 bases). Trimming cost V 1 base and J 8 bases, with 12 bases left between them. The CDR3 sequence is 14 residues long. Looked up from germline, CDR1 is SEHNR and CDR2 is FQNEAQ (reference sequence).

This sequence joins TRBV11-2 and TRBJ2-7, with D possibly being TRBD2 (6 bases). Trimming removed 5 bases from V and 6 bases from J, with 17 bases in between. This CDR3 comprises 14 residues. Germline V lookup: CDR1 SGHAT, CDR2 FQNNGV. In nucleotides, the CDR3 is TGTGCCAGCAGCCCCCGCGGGATTAAGGGCGAGCAGTACTTC. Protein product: CASSPRGIKGEQYF.

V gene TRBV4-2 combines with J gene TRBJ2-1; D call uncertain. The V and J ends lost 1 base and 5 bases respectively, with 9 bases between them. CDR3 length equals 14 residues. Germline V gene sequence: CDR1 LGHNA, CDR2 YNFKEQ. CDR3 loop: CASSQGRNHNEQFF. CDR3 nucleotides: TGTGCCAGCAGCCAAGGCAGAAATCACAATGAGCAGTTCTTC.

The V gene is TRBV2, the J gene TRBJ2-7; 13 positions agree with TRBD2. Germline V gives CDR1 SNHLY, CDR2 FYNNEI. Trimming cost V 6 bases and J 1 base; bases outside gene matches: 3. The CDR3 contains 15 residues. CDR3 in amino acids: CASSRTSGRSYEQYF. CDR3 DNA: TGTGCCAGCAGCAGGACTAGCGGGAGATCCTACGAGCAGTACTTC.

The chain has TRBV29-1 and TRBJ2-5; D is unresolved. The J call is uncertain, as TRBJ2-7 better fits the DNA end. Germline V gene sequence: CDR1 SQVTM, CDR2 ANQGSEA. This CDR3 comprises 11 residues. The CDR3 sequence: CSAGDPYEQYF. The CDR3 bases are TGCAGCGCCGGAGATCCCTACGAGCAGTACTTC.

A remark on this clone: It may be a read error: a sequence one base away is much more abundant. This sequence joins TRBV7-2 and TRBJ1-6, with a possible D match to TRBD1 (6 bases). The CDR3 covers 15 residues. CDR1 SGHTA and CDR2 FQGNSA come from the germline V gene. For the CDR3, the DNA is TGTGCCAGCAGCTTAGAGGCAGGGGTTGATTCACACCTCCACTTT. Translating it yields CASSLEAGVDSHLHF.

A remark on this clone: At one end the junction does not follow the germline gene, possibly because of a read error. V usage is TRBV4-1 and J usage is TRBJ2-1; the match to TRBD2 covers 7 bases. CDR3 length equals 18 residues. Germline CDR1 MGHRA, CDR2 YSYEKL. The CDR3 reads CASSQELMAGAPKNEKFF. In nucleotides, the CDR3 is TGCGCCAGCAGCCAAGAGCTGATGGCGGGAGCCCCGAAAAATGAGAAGTTCTTC.

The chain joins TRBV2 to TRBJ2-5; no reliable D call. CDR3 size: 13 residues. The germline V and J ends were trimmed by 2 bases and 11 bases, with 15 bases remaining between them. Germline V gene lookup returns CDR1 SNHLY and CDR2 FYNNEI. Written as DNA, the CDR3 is TGTGCCAGCAGTGAACTCAGGTCTGAGGAGCAGTACTTC. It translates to CASSELRSEEQYF.